These T cell receptor beta chains were read from a single sample in a study of lymphopenia after photon versus proton radiotherapy. Using immunoSEQ multiplex PCR, the repertoire was profiled, and TCRdb retains in-frame clones only, with some absent. Here the sample spans almost 30,000 clones, 85% to 90% being singletons. The sample consisted of peripheral blood, taken from a patient treated with proton-based radiotherapy. All receptors come from a woman aged 60-75 years with cholangiocarcinoma. Some clones in this sample may be carry-over from other donors' samples. Each CDR3 is given with its conserved first and last residue. The order of the fields is V gene, J gene, clone size, D gene, CDR3 DNA, CDR3 protein. A D gene is named only where the DNA matches it firmly. Clone size is not always given. Where it is, it says once, few, many or a class for expanded clones.

v_gene: TRBV18
j_gene: TRBJ2-7
abundance: once
d_gene: NA
CDR3nt: TGTGCCAGCCACGTTAAAGGCCCTACCTACGAGCAGTACTTC
CDR3aa: CASHVKGPTYEQYF

v_gene: TRBV28
j_gene: TRBJ1-2
abundance: NA
d_gene: NA
CDR3nt: TGTGCCAGCAGGGGGACTTACTATGGCTACACCTTC
CDR3aa: CASRGTYYGYTF

v_gene: TRBV18
j_gene: TRBJ2-5
abundance: NA
d_gene: NA
CDR3nt: TGTGCCAGCTCACCACGCCGCAGAGAGACCCAGTACTTC
CDR3aa: CASSPRRRETQYF

v_gene: TRBV7-9
j_gene: TRBJ1-5
abundance: once
d_gene: NA
CDR3nt: TGTGCCAGCAGCTTAGGGGGGTCTAGCAATCAGCCCCAGCATTTT
CDR3aa: CASSLGGSSNQPQHF

v_gene: TRBV11-2
j_gene: TRBJ2-7
abundance: NA
d_gene: NA
CDR3nt: TGTGCCAGCATTTTCCGCCCCGCGGCTCTCTACGAGCAGTACTTC
CDR3aa: CASIFRPAALYEQYF

v_gene: TRBV7-2
j_gene: TRBJ2-5
abundance: NA
d_gene: NA
CDR3nt: TGTGCCAGCAGCTTAGTGGCCTCCAGCCTCCACTTC
CDR3aa: CASSLVASSLHF

v_gene: TRBV5-1
j_gene: TRBJ2-1
abundance: NA
d_gene: NA
CDR3nt: TGCGCCAGCAGCCCACCCGGAGTGGGAGGGGGGCACAATGAGCAGTTCTTC
CDR3aa: CASSPPGVGGGHNEQFF

v_gene: TRBV11-3
j_gene: TRBJ2-7
abundance: NA
d_gene: TRBD2
CDR3nt: TGTGCCAGCAGCCTCACTAGCGGGAGCTACGAGCAGTACTTC
CDR3aa: CASSLTSGSYEQYF

v_gene: TRBV12-5
j_gene: TRBJ1-2
abundance: few
d_gene: NA
CDR3nt: TGTGCTAGTGCTACAGAAACAGGGGGCTACACCTTC
CDR3aa: CASATETGGYTF

v_gene: TRBV11-3
j_gene: TRBJ2-7
abundance: once
d_gene: NA
CDR3nt: TGTGCCAGCAGCTTACACCGGGAGAACGAGCAGTACTTC
CDR3aa: CASSLHRENEQYF

v_gene: TRBV25-1
j_gene: TRBJ2-1
abundance: NA
d_gene: NA
CDR3nt: TGTGCCAGCAGAACTCACAATGAGCAGTTCTTC
CDR3aa: CASRTHNEQFF

v_gene: TRBV5-1
j_gene: TRBJ2-4
abundance: NA
d_gene: NA
CDR3nt: TGCGCCAGCAGCTTGGGGTCCAAAAACATTCAGTACTTC
CDR3aa: CASSLGSKNIQYF

v_gene: TRBV29-1
j_gene: TRBJ2-4
abundance: NA
d_gene: NA
CDR3nt: TGCAGCGTCCGGATTCGAGGACCTATCCTAGCCAAAAACATTCAGTACTTC
CDR3aa: CSVRIRGPILAKNIQYF

v_gene: TRBV5-1
j_gene: TRBJ2-7
abundance: NA
d_gene: NA
CDR3nt: TGCGCCAGCAGCCTTGTTATGGGAACCGACGAGCAGTACTTC
CDR3aa: CASSLVMGTDEQYF

v_gene: TRBV4-3
j_gene: TRBJ1-1
abundance: NA
d_gene: NA
CDR3nt: TGCGCCAGCAGCCCTTCATTTGGGAACACTGAAGCTTTCTTT
CDR3aa: CASSPSFGNTEAFF

v_gene: TRBV27
j_gene: TRBJ1-5
abundance: few
d_gene: NA
CDR3nt: TGTGCCAGCAGTTTATCCATGGGGTTCAATCAGCCCCAGCATTTT
CDR3aa: CASSLSMGFNQPQHF

v_gene: TRBV18
j_gene: TRBJ2-5
abundance: NA
d_gene: TRBD1
CDR3nt: TGTGCCAGCTCACCGTACGGGACAGGGGTCAAAGAGACCCAGTACTTC
CDR3aa: CASSPYGTGVKETQYF

v_gene: TRBV29-1
j_gene: TRBJ2-3
abundance: NA
d_gene: NA
CDR3nt: TGCAGCGTTCCTGACAGCTCGGGAGATACGCAGTATTTT
CDR3aa: CSVPDSSGDTQYF

v_gene: TRBV7-3
j_gene: TRBJ2-5
abundance: NA
d_gene: TRBD2
CDR3nt: TGTGCCAGCAGCTTAGGTCCAGCGGGGGAGACCCAGTACTTC
CDR3aa: CASSLGPAGETQYF

v_gene: TRBV29-1
j_gene: TRBJ2-3
abundance: few
d_gene: TRBD2
CDR3nt: TGCAGCGTTTATGCGGGAGGGAACACAGATACGCAGTATTTT
CDR3aa: CSVYAGGNTDTQYF

v_gene: TRBV18
j_gene: TRBJ1-1
abundance: NA
d_gene: NA
CDR3nt: TGTGCCAGCTCACCGTCCGGGACCGGGCACACTGAAGCTTTCTTT
CDR3aa: CASSPSGTGHTEAFF

v_gene: TRBV11-3
j_gene: TRBJ2-5
abundance: NA
d_gene: NA
CDR3nt: TGTGCCAGCAGCTTAAATCACCAAGAGACCCAGTACTTC
CDR3aa: CASSLNHQETQYF

v_gene: TRBV4-2
j_gene: TRBJ2-5
abundance: NA
d_gene: NA
CDR3nt: TGTGCCAGCAGCCTAAGGAGTAGTGAGACCCAGTACTTC
CDR3aa: CASSLRSSETQYF

v_gene: TRBV7-9
j_gene: TRBJ2-1
abundance: NA
d_gene: TRBD2
CDR3nt: TGTGCCAGCAGCCCAACCCTAGCGGGAGCTCACAATGAGCAGTTCTTC
CDR3aa: CASSPTLAGAHNEQFF

v_gene: TRBV10-1
j_gene: TRBJ2-1
abundance: NA
d_gene: TRBD2
CDR3nt: TGCGCCAGCGGGAGGACTAGAGGAGGCGGGAATGAGCAGTTCTTC
CDR3aa: CASGRTRGGGNEQFF

v_gene: TRBV14
j_gene: TRBJ1-4
abundance: NA
d_gene: NA
CDR3nt: TGTGCCAGCAGCCCTAGATCGGGTAGTAATGAAAAACTGTTTTTT
CDR3aa: CASSPRSGSNEKLFF

v_gene: TRBV4-1
j_gene: TRBJ1-2
abundance: once
d_gene: NA
CDR3nt: TGCGCCAGCAGCCAACAAGGGACGGACCACTATGGCTACACCTTC
CDR3aa: CASSQQGTDHYGYTF

v_gene: TRBV7-8
j_gene: TRBJ2-7
abundance: NA
d_gene: NA
CDR3nt: TGTGCCAGCAGCCCAATAGGCCAGCTATCCTACGAGCAGTACTTC
CDR3aa: CASSPIGQLSYEQYF

v_gene: TRBV18
j_gene: TRBJ2-6
abundance: NA
d_gene: NA
CDR3nt: TGTGCCAGCTCACCACCCCGGGGTGGGGCCAACGTCCTGACTTTC
CDR3aa: CASSPPRGGANVLTF

v_gene: TRBV15
j_gene: TRBJ2-1
abundance: NA
d_gene: TRBD2
CDR3nt: TGTGCCACCAGCTATCGGCGGGAGTACAATGAGCAGTTCTTC
CDR3aa: CATSYRREYNEQFF

v_gene: TRBV6-1
j_gene: TRBJ1-2
abundance: NA
d_gene: NA
CDR3nt: TGTGCCAGCAGTTCAGGGTTTTTATTAGTCTATGGCTACACCTTC
CDR3aa: CASSSGFLLVYGYTF

v_gene: TRBV6-5
j_gene: TRBJ1-2
abundance: few
d_gene: NA
CDR3nt: TGTGCCAGCAGTTTGCAAAGTACTAACTATGGCTACACCTTC
CDR3aa: CASSLQSTNYGYTF

v_gene: TRBV5-1
j_gene: TRBJ2-7
abundance: NA
d_gene: NA
CDR3nt: TGCGCCAGCAGCTTGGGACTCCTGAGCTCCTACGAGCAGTACTTC
CDR3aa: CASSLGLLSSYEQYF

v_gene: TRBV10-2
j_gene: TRBJ2-2
abundance: NA
d_gene: NA
CDR3nt: TGCGCCAGCAGTTTACTACGGGTCCTAAACACCGGGGAGCTGTTTTTT
CDR3aa: CASSLLRVLNTGELFF

v_gene: TRBV5-6
j_gene: TRBJ2-7
abundance: NA
d_gene: TRBD2
CDR3nt: TGTGCCAGCAGCTATATTGGCGCTAGCGGGGGGTCTAGGGAGCAGTACTTC
CDR3aa: CASSYIGASGGSREQYF

v_gene: TRBV5-8
j_gene: TRBJ2-5
abundance: NA
d_gene: TRBD2
CDR3nt: TGTGCCAGCAGCTTTGGACTAGCGGATCAAGAGACCCAGTACTTC
CDR3aa: CASSFGLADQETQYF

v_gene: TRBV7-9
j_gene: TRBJ1-2
abundance: few
d_gene: NA
CDR3nt: TGTGCCAGCAGCTTAGTGGCAGCAGCTAACTATGGCTACACCTTC
CDR3aa: CASSLVAAANYGYTF

v_gene: TRBV5-6
j_gene: TRBJ1-2
abundance: NA
d_gene: NA
CDR3nt: TGTGCCAGCAGCTTGTTACAGGGAAACTATGGCTACACCTTC
CDR3aa: CASSLLQGNYGYTF

v_gene: TRBV4-1
j_gene: TRBJ2-5
abundance: NA
d_gene: NA
CDR3nt: TGCGCCAGCAGCCAAGATGTAGTGGGAGGCGAGACCCAGTACTTC
CDR3aa: CASSQDVVGGETQYF

v_gene: TRBV5-1
j_gene: TRBJ2-6
abundance: NA
d_gene: NA
CDR3nt: TGCGCCAGCAGCTTGCGGTCGGGGAACTCTGGGGCCAACGTCCTGACTTTC
CDR3aa: CASSLRSGNSGANVLTF

v_gene: TRBV6-1
j_gene: TRBJ1-3
abundance: NA
d_gene: TRBD1
CDR3nt: TGTGCCAGCAGGGACAGGGGGCTCGGAAACACCATATATTTT
CDR3aa: CASRDRGLGNTIYF

v_gene: TRBV5-4
j_gene: TRBJ2-5
abundance: NA
d_gene: TRBD1
CDR3nt: TGTGCCAGCAGCGAAGGAGGACAGGGAGGCTGGGAGACCCAGTACTTC
CDR3aa: CASSEGGQGGWETQYF